These 32 T cell receptor beta chains came from one sample sequenced in a study of post-analysis software for immune sequencing data. The study, taken as a whole, reports: Among roughly 5 TRBV segments more frequent in patients than controls were TRBV5-6, TRBV5-1 and TRBV20-1.

Their specific antigens are unknown. cDNA libraries of TCR beta carried unique molecular identifiers. TCRdb independently ran MiXCR on the PCR reads; one entry per CDR3 protein. The sample comprises hundreds of thousands of distinct CDR3 sequences, around 50% of which are singletons, and under 6% rests with the top ten. Specimen: blood. These receptors were taken from a girl aged 10-17 years with multiple sclerosis.

The chain joins TRBV20-1 to TRBJ2-7; D is perhaps TRBD1 or TRBD2 (5 bases each). CDR3 length: 12 amino acids. The germline gives CDR1 DFQATT, CDR2 SNEGSKA (reference sequence). Trimming stripped 1 base from V and 5 bases from J, with 9 bases between. The CDR3 spells CSARGGINEQYF. CDR3 nucleotides: TGCAGTGCTAGAGGGGGGATAAACGAGCAGTACTTC.

This chain links TRBV20-1 with TRBJ2-5, with a possible D match to TRBD1 (5 bases). The length of the CDR3 is 13 residues. Germline assignment: CDR1 DFQATT and CDR2 SNEGSKA (reference sequence). V was pared by 4 bases and J by 2 bases, with 11 bases between. CDR3 sequence: CSANRLVQETQYF. The CDR3 DNA follows: TGCAGTGCTAACAGGCTGGTTCAAGAGACCCAGTACTTC.

The V gene is TRBV10-3, the J gene TRBJ2-3; 7 nucleotides agree with TRBD1. This CDR3 has 14 residues. The V gene end was trimmed by 8 bases and the J gene end by 0 bases; junction bases not matched to a gene: 5. Germline V gene sequence: CDR1 ENHRY, CDR2 SYGVKD. The CDR3 coding sequence is TGTGCCATCGGGGGACAGACTAGCACAGATACGCAGTATTTT. It translates to CAIGGQTSTDTQYF.

The CDR3 loop reads CSARSPSGEKLFF. CDR3 DNA sequence: TGCAGTGCTAGATCTCCAAGTGGTGAAAAACTGTTTTTT. The V and J genes are TRBV20-1 and TRBJ1-4; D is unresolved. V was trimmed by 2 bases and J by 7 bases, leaving 11 bases between them. Germline assignment: CDR1 DFQATT and CDR2 SNEGSKA (reference sequence). CDR3 size: 13 residues.

The chain uses TRBV5-1 and TRBJ2-3; D may be TRBD1 (6 bases). Germline-derived CDR1 and CDR2 are SGHRS and YFSETQ. V shed 2 bases and J shed 6 bases, with 19 bases lying between them. CDR3 length equals 16 residues. CDR3: CASSFLTGIRGDTQYF. In DNA, the CDR3 is TGCGCCAGCAGCTTCCTAACAGGGATTAGAGGCGATACGCAGTATTTT.

This clonotype was observed a few times. The chain links TRBV9 to TRBJ2-3; no reliable D call. Trimming stripped 4 bases from V and 4 bases from J, with 10 bases between. Germline V lookup: CDR1 SGDLS, CDR2 YYNGEE. CDR3 length: 13 residues. The CDR3 DNA is TGTGCCAGCAGCTCTCGCCCGCCAGATACGCAGTATTTT. This gives the protein CASSSRPPDTQYF.

The rearrangement links TRBV29-1 to TRBJ2-7, with TRBD1 matching 7 bases. From germline, CDR1 is SQVTM and CDR2 ANQGSEA. J was trimmed by 0 bases and V by 6 bases; bases with no gene match: 14. This CDR3 contains 16 residues. The CDR3 bases are TGCAGCGTCATTGGGTCCTTTGACAGGGACTCCTACGAGCAGTACTTC. Translating it yields CSVIGSFDRDSYEQYF.

This chain connects TRBV12-3 or TRBV12-4 to TRBJ1-1; D is perhaps TRBD1 (5 bases). V lost 4 bases to trimming and J lost 4 bases, with 13 bases between them. The CDR3 contains 14 residues. CDR3 sequence (DNA): TGTGCCAGCAGTTCGCGGGGCGCGGGCACTGAAGCTTTCTTT. It is translated as CASSSRGAGTEAFF.

The chain is built from TRBV7-2 and TRBJ1-2, with unresolved D. CDR1 SGHTA and CDR2 FQGNSA come from the germline V gene. There are 15 residues in the CDR3. The ends were cut back, 0 bases at V and 4 bases at J, with 12 bases in the middle. The CDR3 loop is CASSLARDLVYGYTF. The DNA for the CDR3 is TGTGCCAGCAGCTTAGCGCGGGATCTTGTCTATGGCTACACCTTC.

The chain carries TRBV3-1 and TRBJ2-7, with 9 bases that match TRBD1. V shed 8 bases, J shed 7 bases, and the junction held 9 bases outside the gene matches. The CDR3 has 13 amino acids. CDR1 and CDR2 (germline): LGHDT, YNNKEL (reference sequence). CDR3 region: CASRGTGSGEQYF. CDR3 nucleotides: TGTGCCAGCCGGGGGACAGGGTCCGGGGAGCAGTACTTC.

Written as DNA, the CDR3 is TGTGCCAGCAGCTATGGACTAGCGGGAGGGCAGTCCCCCTACGAGCAGTACTTC. Translated: CASSYGLAGGQSPYEQYF. This chain links TRBV12-3 or TRBV12-4 with TRBJ2-7; 15 positions agree with TRBD2. V was pared by 6 bases and J by 2 bases, with 11 bases of the junction left unmatched. The CDR3 is made up of 18 amino acids.

Only a few counts were recorded for this clonotype. This rearrangement joins TRBV5-1 to TRBJ2-1; TRBD2 matches at 8 bases. This CDR3 contains 16 residues. Looked up from germline, CDR1 is SGHRS and CDR2 is YFSETQ. J was trimmed by 4 bases and V by 0 bases; bases with no gene match: 6. The CDR3 coding sequence is TGCGCCAGCAGCTTGGGAGCGGGAGCCTTTTACAATGAGCAGTTCTTC. Its translation is CASSLGAGAFYNEQFF.

V and J are TRBV6-6 and TRBJ2-7; D possibly corresponds to TRBD1 (5 bases). The CDR3 totals 13 residues. V was clipped by 8 bases and J by 5 bases, with 16 bases between them. Per germline, CDR1 MNHNY and CDR2 SVGAGI (reference sequence). CDR3: CASVRGFGDEQYF. CDR3 DNA sequence: TGTGCCAGCGTAAGGGGATTCGGCGACGAGCAGTACTTC.

V usage is TRBV29-1 and J usage is TRBJ2-7; perhaps TRBD1 as D (5 bases). The V gene lost 6 bases and the J gene lost 1 base, with 10 bases spanning the gap. Germline V lookup: CDR1 SQVTM, CDR2 ANQGSEA. This CDR3 contains 12 residues. The DNA of the CDR3 is TGCAGCGTACGACAGTCGTCCTACGAGCAGTACTTC. This encodes CSVRQSSYEQYF.

This sequence joins TRBV20-1 and TRBJ2-7; TRBD1 agrees at 7 bases. With the DNA end fitting TRBJ2-5 better, the J assignment may be wrong. This CDR3 has 13 amino acids. Germline values: CDR1 DFQATT, CDR2 SNEGSKA (reference sequence). Written as DNA, the CDR3 is TGCAGTGCTACCGGGACAGACCAAGAGACCCAGTACTTC. Its translation: CSATGTDQETQYF.

The chain links TRBV24-1 to TRBJ2-3; TRBD2 might be the D (6 bases). Trimming took 4 bases from V and 4 from J, leaving 17 bases between them. The germline gives CDR1 KGHDR, CDR2 SFDVKD. The CDR3 has 16 amino acids. The CDR3 region is CATSDPWEGEADTQYF. In DNA form, the CDR3 reads TGTGCCACCAGTGACCCATGGGAAGGGGAGGCAGATACGCAGTATTTT.

This clonotype appeared a few times. One end of the junction fails to match germline, which may point to a read error. The chain couples TRBV6-5 to TRBJ1-5, with a weak D call TRBD1 (5 bases). Per the germline V gene, CDR1 is MNHEY and CDR2 is SVGAGI. This CDR3 comprises 15 residues. DNA for the CDR3: TGTGCCAGCATTTACTCGGGGGGGAGTAACCAGCCCCAGCATTTT. Translation: CASIYSGGSNQPQHF.

The chain uses TRBV2 and TRBJ2-1, with D tentatively TRBD1 (6 bases). The CDR3 loop spans 15 amino acids. CDR1 is SNHLY, CDR2 FYNNEI, per germline. Trimming left V 3 bases short and J 6 bases short, with 15 bases between. CDR3 amino acids: CASSERQGLGNEQFF. In DNA form, the CDR3 reads TGTGCCAGCAGTGAGCGCCAGGGGCTTGGCAATGAGCAGTTCTTC.

The chain has TRBV7-6 and TRBJ2-1; D is tentatively TRBD1 or TRBD2 (6 bases each). Trimming left V 3 bases short and J 9 bases short, with 12 bases between. The CDR3 loop spans 13 amino acids. CDR1 is SGHVS and CDR2 is FNYEAQ in the germline V gene. In DNA, the CDR3 is TGTGCCAGCAGCTTTGTTCGGGGGCGTGAGCAGTTCTTC. This sequence encodes CASSFVRGREQFF.

The chain couples TRBV2 to TRBJ2-7; 7 nucleotides align to TRBD1. Germline assignment: CDR1 SNHLY and CDR2 FYNNEI. The CDR3 consists of 17 residues. Trimming removed 2 bases from V and 0 bases from J; junction bases left unmatched: 10. As DNA, the CDR3 is TGTGCCAGCAGTGAATCGGGGAACAGGGGCAGCTCCTACGAGCAGTACTTC. This gives the protein CASSESGNRGSSYEQYF.

The table lists this clonotype with a few counts. This chain joins TRBV3-1 and TRBJ2-1, with TRBD2 identical over 8 bases. Germline lookup yields CDR1 LGHDT and CDR2 YNNKEL (reference sequence). The CDR3 runs to 19 residues. Losses at the gene ends were 4 bases for V and 0 bases for J; bases not matched to a gene: 14. CDR3 residues: CASSLRGGYGLSSYNEQFF. CDR3 DNA sequence: TGTGCCAGCAGCCTCCGCGGGGGGTACGGATTGAGCTCCTACAATGAGCAGTTCTTC.

The V gene is TRBV2, the J gene TRBJ2-7; TRBD2 agrees at 7 bases. CDR1 is SNHLY, CDR2 FYNNEI, per germline. This CDR3 spans 15 amino acids. V lost 3 bases to trimming and J lost 0 bases; unmatched junction nucleotides: 5. The CDR3 loop is CASSDSSGPSYEQYF. CDR3 bases: TGTGCCAGCAGTGACTCTAGCGGCCCCTCCTACGAGCAGTACTTC.

This CDR3 is CASSLGVGVLTYEQYF. For the CDR3, the DNA is TGCGCCAGCAGCTTGGGTGTAGGGGTCCTTACCTACGAGCAGTACTTC. The chain couples TRBV5-1 to TRBJ2-7; possibly TRBD1 for D (5 bases). The V end was cut by 0 bases, the J end by 2 bases, with 15 bases between. In germline, CDR1 is SGHRS, CDR2 YFSETQ. The CDR3 length is 16 residues.

This clonotype was found a few times. This chain links TRBV20-1 with TRBJ2-1, with TRBD2 matching over 7 bases. Trimming at V came to 3 bases and at J to 5 bases, leaving 13 bases not matched to a gene. Per germline, CDR1 DFQATT and CDR2 SNEGSKA (reference sequence). The CDR3 sequence is 16 residues long. Written as DNA, the CDR3 is TGCAGTGCTAGCCCCGGAAATAGCGGGTACAACAATGAGCAGTTCTTC. Translation: CSASPGNSGYNNEQFF.

The chain uses TRBV7-9 and TRBJ2-7; 8 bases are shared with TRBD1. The length of the CDR3 is 14 residues. Germline lookup yields CDR1 SEHNR and CDR2 FQNEAQ (reference sequence). Trimming cost V 5 bases and J 5 bases; bases outside gene matches: 8. Written as DNA, the CDR3 is TGTGCCAGCAGCCCTTGGGACAGGCTCGACGAGCAGTACTTC. Translating gives CASSPWDRLDEQYF.

The V call is TRBV14, the J call TRBJ2-5, with D possibly TRBD2 on 5 matching bases. Trimming took off 3 bases at V and 4 bases at J, with 18 bases between the two ends. Looked up from germline, CDR1 is SGHDN and CDR2 is FVKESK. The CDR3 length is 16 residues. The DNA of the CDR3 is TGTGCCAGCAGCCATAGCGCTTATCGGCTGCGAGAGACCCAGTACTTC. It codes for CASSHSAYRLRETQYF.

This clonotype was detected a few times. The chain recombines TRBV15 with TRBJ2-5; 8 bases align to TRBD1. This CDR3 region has 15 residues. V lost 8 bases to trimming and J lost 1 base; unmatched junction nucleotides: 9. Germline CDR1 reads LNHNV; CDR2 reads YYDKDF (reference sequence). For the CDR3, the DNA is TGTGCCACCGGGGCTTTGGACAGGGTCCAAGAGACCCAGTACTTC. This codes for CATGALDRVQETQYF.

The chain couples TRBV6-6 to TRBJ1-4; no reliable D call. The germline V gene encodes CDR1 MNHNY and CDR2 SVGAGI (reference sequence). Between the trimmed V and J ends, which lost 6 bases and 1 base, there was a span of 12 bases. This CDR3 comprises 15 residues. The CDR3 DNA reads TGTGCCAGCAGGGGAGCGAGAGGAACTAATGAAAAACTGTTTTTT. Encoded protein: CASRGARGTNEKLFF.

This chain uses TRBV15 with TRBJ2-5; 11 positions match TRBD1. The V and J ends lost 0 bases and 3 bases, in that order; junction bases with no gene match: 3. The CDR3 is 16 amino acids. Germline CDR1 reads LNHNV; CDR2 reads YYDKDF (reference sequence). This CDR3 is CATSRDWTGGKETQYF. DNA for the CDR3: TGTGCCACCAGCAGAGACTGGACAGGGGGCAAAGAGACCCAGTACTTC.

V gene TRBV14 combines with J gene TRBJ2-5; the D gene is possibly TRBD2 (5 bases). The CDR3 is made up of 15 amino acids. V lost 4 bases to trimming and J lost 0 bases, with 12 bases between them. In germline, CDR1 is SGHDN, CDR2 FVKESK. CDR3 protein: CASSRPLRDQETQYF. CDR3 DNA sequence: TGTGCCAGCAGCCGCCCCCTGAGGGACCAAGAGACCCAGTACTTC.

The rearrangement joins TRBV30 to TRBJ2-7, with 9 bases lining up with TRBD1. Losses at the gene ends were 0 bases for V and 7 bases for J; bases not matched to a gene: 10. This CDR3 is 15 amino acids long. The germline V gene has CDR1 GTSNPN and CDR2 SVGIG (reference sequence). Written as DNA, the CDR3 is TGTGCCTGGAGTGTAAGTCCGGGACAGGGCTATGAGCAGTACTTC. Translating it yields CAWSVSPGQGYEQYF.

The genes are TRBV12-3 or TRBV12-4 and TRBJ2-7, with TRBD1 matching 11 bases. This CDR3 comprises 13 residues. The V and J ends lost 6 bases and 10 bases, in that order; junction bases with no gene match: 8. The CDR3 DNA is TGTGCCAGCAGGCCGGGACAGGGGGATGACCAGTACTTC. Residues: CASRPGQGDDQYF.